Listed below are T cell receptor beta chains from one sample, sequenced in a study of T cell repertoires in aging, cancer and after chemotherapy. TCRdb recomputed calls from the multiplex PCR reads with MiXCR, one row per CDR3 protein. The sample carries fewer than 600 distinct CDR3 sequences, over 25% recorded once. The sample taken for sequencing was blood. Source of these receptors: a human donor in good health. CDR3s include the opening cysteine and the closing phenylalanine or tryptophan. D genes are given only for firm matches. The listing skips clone size in some rows; elsewhere it reads once, few, many or a size class.

length	V	J	D	size	DNA	CDR3
15	TRBV5-8	TRBJ1-3	TRBD1	medium-sized	TGTGCCAGCAGCCTGGGACAGGGTTTGTGGAACACCATATATTTT	CASSLGQGLWNTIYF
16	TRBV7-3	TRBJ2-1	NA	NA	TGTGCCAGCAGCCCACAACTAGTTCTATCCTACAATGAGCAGTTCTTC	CASSPQLVLSYNEQFF
12	TRBV5-1	TRBJ2-1	TRBD1	NA	TGCGCCAGCAGCTTGACAGGGGGTGAGCAGTTCTTC	CASSLTGGEQFF
16	TRBV6-5	TRBJ1-5	TRBD1	NA	TGTGCCAGCAGTTTATCGACCGGACAGGGTAGTCAGCCCCAGCATTTT	CASSLSTGQGSQPQHF
16	TRBV9	TRBJ1-1	TRBD1	NA	TGTGCCAGCAGCCCCCGGGACAGGGTTTTGAACACTGAAGCTTTCTTT	CASSPRDRVLNTEAFF
18	TRBV18	TRBJ2-7	TRBD2	large	TGTGCCAGCTCACAGGGACAGGCGAGGACTAGCGGGGCATACGAGCAGTACTTC	CASSQGQARTSGAYEQYF
13	TRBV24-1	TRBJ2-5	TRBD2	medium-sized	TGTGCCACCAGTAGGCTAGCGGGAGAGACCCAGTACTTC	CATSRLAGETQYF
13	TRBV7-6	TRBJ2-7	TRBD2	NA	TGTGCCAGCAGCTCGGGACTAGCGGACGAGCAGTACTTC	CASSSGLADEQYF
13	TRBV12-3/TRBV12-4	TRBJ2-2	TRBD1	large	TGTGCCAGCAGCTGGACAGGGGCCGGGGAGCTGTTTTTT	CASSWTGAGELFF
16	TRBV5-1	TRBJ2-3	TRBD2	large	TGCGCCAGCAGCCCTCTAGCGGGAACTAGCACAGATACGCAGTATTTT	CASSPLAGTSTDTQYF
14	TRBV28	TRBJ2-7	NA	NA	TGTGCCAGCAGTCTAGGGGCAGGGATACACGAGCAGTACTTC	CASSLGAGIHEQYF
14	TRBV20-1	TRBJ1-1	TRBD1	NA	TGCAGTGCAAGAGTTGACAGGGGGGAGACTGAAGCTTTCTTT	CSARVDRGETEAFF
14	TRBV6-5	TRBJ1-6	NA	large	TGTGCCAGCAGTTCTCAGGGGAGTAATTCACCCCTCCACTTT	CASSSQGSNSPLHF
14	TRBV20-1	TRBJ1-6	NA	medium-sized	TGCAGTGCTAGAGATGGGTATTATAATTCACCCCTCCACTTT	CSARDGYYNSPLHF
15	TRBV5-4	TRBJ1-1	NA	NA	TGTGCCAGCAGCTCCATAAGGCCGGGGGACACTGAAGCTTTCTTT	CASSSIRPGDTEAFF
13	TRBV29-1	TRBJ2-3	TRBD2	large	TGCAGTACTAGCGGAACCCTGGGAGATACGCAGTATTTT	CSTSGTLGDTQYF
17	TRBV24-1	TRBJ2-1	TRBD2	large	TGTGCCACCAGTGATCAAAGTCCCTCTAGCGGGATTGGGGAGCAGTTCTTC	CATSDQSPSSGIGEQFF
15	TRBV6-1	TRBJ2-5	NA	few	TGTGCCAGCAGTGAAATGCCAGCGGCCCTTGTGGAAAGGTACTTC	CASSEMPAALVERYF
15	TRBV29-1	TRBJ2-2	TRBD2	medium-sized	TGCAGCGTTGGGGGACTAGCGGGCAACACCGGGGAGCTGTTTTTT	CSVGGLAGNTGELFF
15	TRBV5-4	TRBJ2-2	TRBD1	medium-sized	TGTGCCAGCAGTCCAGGGGGCTACGGAACCGGGGAGCTGTTTTTT	CASSPGGYGTGELFF
15	TRBV28	TRBJ1-2	TRBD1	few	TGTGCCGGCTCCCAGACAGGGGCGGACTACTATGGCTACACCTTC	CAGSQTGADYYGYTF
12	TRBV19	TRBJ2-1	NA	large	TGTGCCAGTAGAAAGACGTACAATGAGCAGTTCTTC	CASRKTYNEQFF
16	TRBV5-1	TRBJ1-2	TRBD1	medium-sized	TGCGCCAGCAGCCCCCTACCGGGACAGAGAGAATATGGCTACACCTTC	CASSPLPGQREYGYTF
13	TRBV20-1	TRBJ2-3	NA	few	TGCAGTGCTACAGGATCTAGCACAGATACGCAGTATTTT	CSATGSSTDTQYF
16	TRBV12-3/TRBV12-4	TRBJ2-5	TRBD1	large	TGTGCCAGCAGTTTCCGGACAGGGGGAGGGAGAGAGACCCAGTACTTC	CASSFRTGGGRETQYF
13	TRBV6-1	TRBJ1-4	NA	NA	TGTGCCAGCAGGGGAACAACTAATGAAAAACTGTTTTTT	CASRGTTNEKLFF
15	TRBV20-1	TRBJ2-3	NA	medium-sized	TGCAGTGCTAGAGATCCACGGGAGTCAACAGATACGCAGTATTTT	CSARDPRESTDTQYF